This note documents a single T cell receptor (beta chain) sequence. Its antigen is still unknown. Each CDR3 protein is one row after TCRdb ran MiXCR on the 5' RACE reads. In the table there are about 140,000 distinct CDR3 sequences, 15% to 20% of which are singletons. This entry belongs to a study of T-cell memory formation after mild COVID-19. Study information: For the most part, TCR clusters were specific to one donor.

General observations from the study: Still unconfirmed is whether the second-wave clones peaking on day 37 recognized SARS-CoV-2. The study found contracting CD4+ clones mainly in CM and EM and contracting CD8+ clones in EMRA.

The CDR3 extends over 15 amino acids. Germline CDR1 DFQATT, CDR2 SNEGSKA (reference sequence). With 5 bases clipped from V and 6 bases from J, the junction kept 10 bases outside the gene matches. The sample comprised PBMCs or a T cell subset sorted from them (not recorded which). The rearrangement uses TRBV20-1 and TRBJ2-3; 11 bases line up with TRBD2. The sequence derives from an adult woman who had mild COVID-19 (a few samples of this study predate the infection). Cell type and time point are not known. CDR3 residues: CSALRTSGQDDTQYF. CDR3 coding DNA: TGCAGTGCTCTTAGGACTAGCGGGCAAGACGATACGCAGTATTTT.